Following are 23 T cell receptor beta chains from one sample sequenced in a study of identifying expanded T cells in peripheral blood. Measured with immunoSEQ multiplex PCR; TCRdb has only the in-frame clones, and not every one. The sample records roughly 75,000 clones, 85% to 90% being singletons. Sequencing was done on a sample of blood. All receptors derive from a person aged 18 to 70 in good health.

The V gene is TRBV14, the J gene TRBJ1-1, with D hard to call. Trimming left V 0 bases short and J 1 base short, with 9 bases between. CDR3 size: 15 residues. Germline-derived CDR1 and CDR2 are SGHDN and FVKESK. CDR3 in amino acids: CASSQDTLRNTEAFF. The CDR3 nucleotides read TGTGCCAGCAGCCAAGATACTCTGCGGAACACTGAAGCTTTCTTT.

J is TRBJ1-1 and V is TRBV30; D ambiguous. The germline gives CDR1 GTSNPN, CDR2 SVGIG (reference sequence). Trimming took 4 bases from V and 3 from J, leaving 15 bases between them. The CDR3 is 14 residues long. The CDR3 coding sequence is TGTGCCTGGAAGGCGGGGAACCTATACACTGAAGCTTTCTTT. Amino acids: CAWKAGNLYTEAFF.

The rearrangement joins TRBV6-6 to TRBJ2-2; 8 bases are shared with TRBD1. CDR3 length: 13 amino acids. CDR1 and CDR2 from the germline V gene are MNHNY and SVGAGI (reference sequence). Losses at the gene ends were 6 bases for V and 6 bases for J; bases not matched to a gene: 3. CDR3: CASSRQGSGELFF. As DNA, the CDR3 is TGTGCCAGCAGCCGACAGGGGTCCGGGGAGCTGTTTTTT.

V usage is TRBV4-3 and J usage is TRBJ2-7; 8 positions agree with TRBD2. The junction had 7 bases not matched to a gene; V was cut back by 0 bases and J by 3 bases. In germline, CDR1 is LGHNA, CDR2 YSLEER. CDR3 length: 16 residues. CDR3 sequence (DNA): TGCGCCAGCAGCCAAGATCCCGGGACTAGTATCTACGAGCAGTACTTC. Protein: CASSQDPGTSIYEQYF.

The gene calls are TRBV6-1 and TRBJ2-7, with 7 bases identical to TRBD2. There are 14 residues in the CDR3. V shed 2 bases and J 1 base; nucleotides not matched to a gene: 2. CDR1 and CDR2 from the germline V gene are MNHNS and SASEGT. The DNA for the CDR3 is TGTGCCAGCAGTGAAACGCGGGGGTCCTACGAGCAGTACTTC. It yields the protein CASSETRGSYEQYF.

V gene TRBV7-6 combines with J gene TRBJ2-3, with 14 nucleotides matching TRBD2. The germline V gene encodes CDR1 SGHVS and CDR2 FNYEAQ. The V gene end was trimmed by 3 bases and the J gene end by 8 bases; junction bases not matched to a gene: 7. CDR3 length: 16 residues. The CDR3 nucleotides are TGTGCCAGCAGCTTCGGGACTAGCGGGGGCCCCACTACGCAGTATTTT. This translates into CASSFGTSGGPTTQYF. Full variable domain (remainder filled in from reference TRBV7-6 and TRBJ2-3): GAGVSQSPRYKVTKRGQDVALRCDPISGHVSLYWYRQALGQGPEFLTYFNYEAQQDKSGLPNDRFSAERPEGSISTLTIQRTEQRDSAMYRCASSFGTSGGPTTQYFGPGTRLTVL.

The chain is built from TRBV6-6 and TRBJ2-3, with D possibly TRBD2 on 5 matching bases. CDR1 is MNHNY, CDR2 SVGAGI, per germline (reference sequence). The V end lost 10 bases, the J end lost 1 base, and 9 bases lay between the germline ends. CDR3 size: 12 residues. In DNA, the CDR3 is TGTGCCATCAGGACTGGCACAGATACGCAGTATTTT. Its translation is CAIRTGTDTQYF.

The gene calls are TRBV2 and TRBJ1-6; D not resolved. CDR1 is SNHLY, CDR2 FYNNEI, per germline. Between the trimmed V and J ends, which lost 7 bases and 7 bases, there was a span of 8 bases. There are 12 residues in the CDR3. CDR3 residues: CASKPTNSPLHF. For the CDR3, the DNA is TGTGCCAGCAAACCGACAAATTCACCCCTCCACTTT.

A few counts support this clone. V is TRBV12-5 and J is TRBJ1-1; D call uncertain. The CDR3 totals 14 residues. Germline V gives CDR1 LGHNT, CDR2 FRNRAP. V was clipped by 2 bases and J by 2 bases, with 9 bases between them. This chain's CDR3 is CASGLMTDNTEAFF. CDR3 DNA sequence: TGTGCTAGTGGTTTGATGACCGACAACACTGAAGCTTTCTTT.

A word on this clone: One end of the junction varies from germline; a read error may be responsible. CDR3 coding DNA: TGTGCCAGCAGCAGGGACAGGGGGCTTCAAAGGTTC. This gives the protein CASSRDRGLQRF. The J gene is TRBJ2-4, the V gene TRBV7-9; 12 nucleotides line up with TRBD1. Germline CDR1 reads SEHNR; CDR2 reads FQNEAQ (reference sequence). There are 12 residues in the CDR3.

The chain carries TRBV15 and TRBJ2-3, with D possibly matching TRBD2 (5 bases). Trimming shortened V by 3 bases and J by 0 bases, and 13 bases separated the two germline ends. Germline V gives CDR1 LNHNV, CDR2 YYDKDF (reference sequence). There are 16 residues in the CDR3. CDR3 bases: TGTGCCACCAGCAGGAAAAGGCCGGGGAGCACAGATACGCAGTATTTT. Protein product: CATSRKRPGSTDTQYF.

The rearrangement uses TRBV19 and TRBJ2-2; TRBD2 agrees at 11 bases. Germline CDR1 and CDR2: LNHDA and SQIVND (reference sequence). V lost 7 bases and J lost 0; bases outside the gene matches: 4. The CDR3 loop spans 16 amino acids. The CDR3 protein is CASNLAGGPNTGELFF. DNA for the CDR3: TGTGCCAGTAATTTAGCGGGAGGGCCGAACACCGGGGAGCTGTTTTTT.

This rearrangement joins TRBV14 to TRBJ2-1, with D perhaps TRBD2 (5 bases). Germline assignment: CDR1 SGHDN and CDR2 FVKESK. V shed 1 base and J shed 5 bases, with 12 bases lying between them. This CDR3 has 15 amino acids. The CDR3: CASSQGWRAHNEQFF. The CDR3 nucleotides are TGTGCCAGCAGCCAAGGATGGCGGGCCCACAATGAGCAGTTCTTC.

The rearrangement joins TRBV19 to TRBJ1-3; 10 bases map to TRBD1. The V and J ends lost 11 bases and 2 bases, in that order; junction bases with no gene match: 12. Per the germline V gene, CDR1 is LNHDA and CDR2 is SQIVND (reference sequence). The CDR3 runs 16 residues. The CDR3 here is CARHPFDRGPGNTIYF. CDR3 nucleotide sequence: TGTGCCCGCCACCCCTTTGACAGGGGGCCTGGAAACACCATATATTTT. Variable domain in full (rest from reference TRBV19 and TRBJ1-3): DGGITQSPKYLFRKEGQNVTLSCEQNLNHDAMYWYRQDPGQGLRLIYYSQIVNDFQKGDIAEGYSVSREKKESFPLTVTSAQKNPTAFYLCARHPFDRGPGNTIYFGEGSWLTVV.

The chain links TRBV4-2 to TRBJ1-1; no clear D. The CDR3 consists of 12 residues. Germline V gene lookup returns CDR1 LGHNA and CDR2 YNFKEQ. The V end lost 0 bases, the J end lost 7 bases, and 6 bases lay between the germline ends. CDR3 nucleotide sequence: TGTGCCAGCAGCCAAGATAAGGGTGAAGCTTTCTTT. Its translation: CASSQDKGEAFF.

This clone was detected a few times. The V call is TRBV7-3, the J call TRBJ2-1; TRBD2 matches 9 bases. The germline V gene encodes CDR1 SGHTA and CDR2 FQGTGA. The CDR3 is 15 amino acids. J was trimmed by 8 bases and V by 2 bases; bases with no gene match: 7. Here the CDR3 reads CASSLGQAGGYEQFF. The CDR3 region has the DNA TGTGCCAGCAGCTTAGGCCAAGCGGGAGGTTATGAGCAGTTCTTC.

This clone appeared once. The V call is TRBV28, the J call TRBJ2-3, with 8 bases identical to TRBD1. V trimming: 5 bases; J trimming: 4 bases; junction bases outside the gene matches: 5. The CDR3 is made up of 14 amino acids. Germline V gene sequence: CDR1 MDHEN, CDR2 SYDVKM. The CDR3 protein is CASSPPGGADTQYF. The DNA of the CDR3 is TGTGCCAGCAGTCCCCCAGGGGGCGCAGATACGCAGTATTTT.

CDR3 bases: TGTGCCAGCAGCTTACGGCCTAGCCCTCAAGAGACCCAGTACTTC. Amino acids: CASSLRPSPQETQYF. V is TRBV7-2 and J is TRBJ2-5; a weak D match, TRBD2 (5 bases). The CDR3 is made up of 15 amino acids. V lost 2 bases to trimming and J lost 2 bases, with 12 bases between them. Germline values: CDR1 SGHTA, CDR2 FQGNSA.

V and J are TRBV4-3 and TRBJ2-2, with D unresolved. The CDR3 covers 15 residues. Germline CDR1 LGHNA, CDR2 YSLEER. Trimming removed 0 bases at V and 7 bases at J, with 12 bases between. The CDR3 sequence: CASSQDWLVGGELFF. As DNA, the CDR3 is TGCGCCAGCAGCCAAGATTGGTTAGTCGGCGGGGAGCTGTTTTTT.

The chain is built from TRBV9 and TRBJ2-1, with 15 bases matching TRBD2. The CDR3 is 19 amino acids. V shed 6 bases and J 4 bases; nucleotides not matched to a gene: 14. Per the germline V gene, CDR1 is SGDLS and CDR2 is YYNGEE. The CDR3 loop reads CASTVGLAGGPSKYNEQFF. CDR3 nucleotide sequence: TGTGCCAGCACCGTGGGACTAGCGGGGGGCCCATCTAAATACAATGAGCAGTTCTTC.

The chain recombines TRBV7-9 with TRBJ2-1; 9 bases match TRBD2. The CDR3 is made up of 19 amino acids. The trim removed 1 base at V and 0 bases at J, leaving 10 bases unmatched. The V gene's germline CDR1 is SEHNR and CDR2 FQNEAQ (reference sequence). CDR3 residues: CASSLDPWLAGISYNEQFF. CDR3 DNA: TGTGCCAGCAGCTTAGATCCCTGGCTAGCGGGAATCTCCTACAATGAGCAGTTCTTC.

The gene calls are TRBV28 and TRBJ1-6; 8 nucleotides agree with TRBD1. Germline V gives CDR1 MDHEN, CDR2 SYDVKM. The CDR3 is 17 amino acids. The V gene end was trimmed by 5 bases and the J gene end by 3 bases; junction bases not matched to a gene: 9. CDR3 in DNA: TGTGCCAGCAGTCCCCAAGGACAGGGTAACTATAATTCACCCCTCCACTTT. Translating gives CASSPQGQGNYNSPLHF.

V usage is TRBV5-4 and J usage is TRBJ2-5; D possibly corresponds to TRBD2 (6 bases). Looked up from germline, CDR1 is SGHNT and CDR2 is YYREEE (reference sequence). The V end lost 4 bases, the J end lost 0 bases, and 10 bases lay between the germline ends. This CDR3 comprises 14 residues. The DNA for the CDR3 is TGTGCCAGCAGCCTCGCGGGGAACCAAGAGACCCAGTACTTC. Translating gives CASSLAGNQETQYF.